This TCR beta chain was sequenced for a study of blood T cell repertoires in COVID-19 (dated by TCRdb to 2019 to 2021). Looking at the study overall: Samples covering the acute and convalescent phases of COVID-19 were provided by collaborators in the United States, Italy and Spain. The samples were drawn from two sources: the first 160 participants of the ongoing ImmuneRACE study, and 1,000 to 1,500 subjects contributed by 6 global collaborators. Deeply sampled blood TCRbeta repertoires from subjects exposed to, actively infected with, or recovered from COVID-19 were included in the dataset. Sample metadata almost always included a de-identified subject ID, COVID-19 status, age in years and sex. The prospective study material was composed of cDNA or gDNA derived from T cells, B-cell-depleted T cells, or PBMCs. Where HLA class I and class II types were available, the types were taken from metadata supplied by the sample provider, not from assay-based typing. The repertoires were made available in a free public database intended to serve as a resource for research on the immune response to SARS-CoV-2. Beyond this particular receptor, the publication reports: The quantity of clinical and demographic metadata differed by source and by participant and was supplied without curation.

One collaborating source in Seattle enrolled patients while the patients were actively infected and followed the patients over time throughout the course of disease. Whole blood was collected in K2EDTA tubes by collaborating institutions according to the institutions' own protocols. Collaborator samples were shipped for TCRbeta analysis as frozen whole blood, isolated PBMCs, or DNA extracted from either sample type. The junction shows trimming of 5 bases on V and 8 bases on J, plus 19 bases between the germline ends. Looking up the germline V gene (reference sequence) yields CDR1 MNHNY and CDR2 SVGAGI. The CDR3 starts with the cysteine, ends with the phenylalanine, and has 15 residues. Only CDR3 DNA remains: 45 bases, in frame from the first base. The immunoSEQ Assay, a bias-controlled multiplex PCR, was used to amplify TCRbeta CDR3 regions from genomic DNA. Processing in the source paper ran as follows. Within the assay, amplification of reference gene primers was used to estimate how many nucleated cells each sample contained. Sequence reads were collapsed and filtered to measure the absolute abundance of every unique TCRbeta CDR3 rearrangement. For each sample, productive Simpson clonality was calculated as the square root of Simpson's diversity index over productive rearrangements. Drawn from immuneACCESS, this table holds only the in-frame rearrangements with V and J called that TCRdb kept. Clones are partly lost; checked studies trace under half to an unresolved V gene and leave the rest unexplained. The DNA was the basis for D and trimming; V, J and clone size are from that table. This sample holds about 160,000 clones; about four fifths were observed only once. Roughly 8% of the sample comes from the top ten.

As for this clone: No antigen is known for it. The sample holds no much larger clone one base away, and base qualities are not on file.

Sequenced sample: peripheral blood. The V and J segments used are TRBV6-6 and TRBJ2-1; the best D guess is TRBD1, with 8 bases matching. This sequence was found in a woman between 55 and 75 years old with COVID-19, enrolled during active disease. At the DNA level, the sequence is TGTGCCAGCAGTCCCGGACAGGGAGGGGTCGATGAGCAGTTCTTC. Its amino acids are CASSPGQGGVDEQFF.